This TCR beta chain was identified during a study of T-cell reconstitution after alpha-beta-depleted transplantation in children (dated by TCRdb to the mid-2010s). Study-level background: Using TCR repertoire profiling, the study quantitatively followed how T-cell immune reconstitution unfolded in children after TCRalphabeta/CD19-depleted allogeneic hematopoietic cell transplantation. Findings and caveats that apply to the study as a whole: Apparently early alphabetaT-cell count recovery about two months after transplant reportedly relied on only several hundred rapidly expanded clones derived from non-depleted graft cells. The high TCRbeta diversity at day 60 in some patients was ascribed to recipient T cells and intrathymic progenitors that had survived conditioning. Hyperexpanded clone frequencies declined over subsequent months; after one year, T-cell counts and TCRbeta diversity were mostly attributed to newly produced T cells.

The treatment or condition label here, explained by the study, means: allogeneic hematopoietic cell transplantation with graft depleted of TCRalphabeta T cells and CD19 B cells. The transplant recipients were children given TCRalphabeta/CD19-depleted allogeneic hematopoietic cell grafts. Receptor amplification or capture employed PCR. Sequenced on an Illumina HiSeq 2500. Molecular barcoding was employed in the preparation of TCR libraries, with unique molecular identifiers being used to normalize TCRbeta repertoire quantification. TCRdb reprocessed the public reads (quality trimming at Q25 with fastp, clone calling with MiXCR) and kept in-frame beta chains. Identical CDR3 proteins give one entry, which carries the most common genes and DNA. For this sample the table gives 100,000 to 150,000 distinct CDR3 sequences, of which 20% to 25% were detected only once. Of the sample, roughly a tenth is held by the ten largest clones.

This clonotype appeared a few times. This clone's antigen is unknown. It has no much larger one-base neighbor in the sample; base qualities were not kept. The sequencing here drew on PBMCs, mostly from graft donor cells, taken 180 days after TCRalphabeta/CD19-depleted stem cell transplant. This clonotype originated in a male patient aged 2-10 years who had a stem cell transplant for chronic granulomatous disease, so the T cells may come from the graft donor.

For the CDR3, the sequence is CSASGRELPPGNEQFF. The DNA reads as follows: TGCAGTGCTAGTGGGCGGGAGCTCCCCCCGGGCAATGAGCAGTTCTTC. The chain employs TRBV20-1 and TRBJ2-1; TRBD2 aligns with 7 central bases. Looking up the germline V gene (reference sequence) yields CDR1 DFQATT and CDR2 SNEGSKA. V and J are trimmed by 3 bases and 6 bases, and the gene matches miss 14 bases of the junction. Including cysteine and phenylalanine, the CDR3 has 16 amino acids. Only the CDR3 region is kept as DNA, spanning 48 bases read in frame from base 1.